This T cell receptor beta chain appears in the sequencing data of a study of human T cells and chemical hapten exposure. Study-level information: On about 2 cm by about 2 cm of upper inner arm skin, sensitization was performed with 2% DPC. The study, taken as a whole, reports: Compared with pre-sensitization or healthy control sets, expanded TCRs clustered more.

Sample time point: patch test 1, 2 weeks after DPC sensitization. As for treatment: therapeutic diphenylcyclopropenone sensitization with weekly scalp DPC. Trimming removed 3 bases at V and 3 bases at J, with 16 bases between. The CDR3 runs 16 residues. Germline V lookup: CDR1 SNHLY, CDR2 FYNNEI. Only a few counts were recorded for this clonotype. The antigen is unknown. Unique molecular identifiers were attached to individual cDNA molecules during library preparation. Methods used by the authors: There were a median of around 97,000 TCRs per sample, with a range from about 23,224 to 690,600. TCRdb fed the RACE reads into MiXCR, producing one record per CDR3 protein. TCRdb's processing, not the authors', yielded these V and J calls. Of about 360,000 distinct CDR3 sequences detected, approximately 6.3% appear once; the ten largest clones hold approximately 8.9%.

The material sequenced was whole blood, taken in connection with sensitization to the hapten diphenylcyclopropenone (DPC). The rearrangement links TRBV2 to TRBJ2-3; D remains ambiguous. The sequence was obtained from a woman younger than 35 with alopecia areata. Some clones in this sample may be carry-over from other donors' samples. CDR3 loop: CASSDGSSRETDTQYF. The CDR3 DNA follows: TGTGCCAGCAGTGACGGATCCTCTAGAGAAACAGATACGCAGTATTTT.